These 18 T cell receptor beta chains came from one sample sequenced in a study of shared clonotypes between healthy human individuals. Here immunoSEQ multiplex PCR was the method, and the copy in TCRdb shows in-frame clones only, minus some. Among over a million clones listed, approximately 98.5% were seen once. The sample comprised naive CD4+ T cells sorted from blood. Subset in this sample: CD45RA+ positively selected. These receptors all come from a man aged 25-45 years in good health.

This chain connects TRBV6-5 to TRBJ1-2; TRBD1 matches 7 bases. CDR3 length equals 15 residues. With V trimmed by 0 bases and J by 4 bases, 5 bases remained unmatched. Germline V gene lookup returns CDR1 MNHEY and CDR2 SVGAGI. In DNA, the CDR3 is TGTGCCAGCAGTTACTCGACAGGGTTTGGCTATGGCTACACCTTC. Translating it yields CASSYSTGFGYGYTF.

The chain joins TRBV7-9 to TRBJ2-1, with TRBD2 identical over 10 bases. The V and J ends lost 7 bases and 4 bases, in that order; junction bases with no gene match: 7. This CDR3 region has 15 residues. Germline-derived CDR1 and CDR2 are SEHNR and FQNEAQ (reference sequence). The CDR3 spells CASNLAGDRYNEQFF. The CDR3 DNA sequence: TGTGCCAGCAACCTAGCGGGAGATCGTTACAATGAGCAGTTCTTC.

The chain joins TRBV27 to TRBJ2-7; 12 bases align to TRBD1. Germline CDR1 reads MNHEY; CDR2 reads SMNVEV (reference sequence). The length of the CDR3 is 14 residues. J gave up 9 bases and V 8 bases, and 11 bases lay outside the gene matches. CDR3 nucleotides: TGTGCCAGCGGACCCCGGGACAGGGGGCTCTCGCAGTACTTC. Residues: CASGPRDRGLSQYF.

The rearrangement uses TRBV6-1 and TRBJ2-3, with D possibly TRBD2 on 6 matching bases. Per germline, CDR1 MNHNS and CDR2 SASEGT. The V end was cut by 4 bases, the J end by 2 bases, with 13 bases between. The CDR3 loop spans 15 amino acids. This CDR3 is CASSGGDGYTDTQYF. In DNA, the CDR3 is TGTGCCAGCAGTGGGGGGGACGGCTACACAGATACGCAGTATTTT.

This chain connects TRBV7-2 to TRBJ2-1; D remains unclear. V lost 2 bases, J lost 1 base, and 9 bases lay in between. Germline V gene data show CDR1 as SGHTA and CDR2 as FQGNSA. The CDR3 length is 15 residues. The DNA of the CDR3 is TGTGCCAGCAGCTTAAAAAGGGATTCCTACAATGAGCAGTTCTTC. This encodes CASSLKRDSYNEQFF.

With respect to this clone: At one boundary the junction diverges from the germline segment, which might be a read error. V usage is TRBV28 and J usage is TRBJ2-7; 8 bases line up with TRBD2. Germline assignment: CDR1 MDHEN and CDR2 SYDVKM. This CDR3 spans 13 amino acids. The CDR3, as DNA: TGTGCCATCAGTATGCCCTCCCAGCGGGAGTTCGACTTC. Translated: CAISMPSQREFDF.

V gene TRBV9 combines with J gene TRBJ2-1; the match to TRBD2 covers 15 bases. This CDR3 region has 17 residues. J was trimmed by 8 bases and V by 2 bases; bases with no gene match: 8. The germline gives CDR1 SGDLS, CDR2 YYNGEE. The DNA of the CDR3 is TGTGCCAGCAGCGTTGCTACCGGGACTAGCGGGAGGTATGAGCAGTTCTTC. This codes for CASSVATGTSGRYEQFF.

The chain combines TRBV29-1 with TRBJ1-1, with 8 bases lining up with TRBD1. V was pared by 7 bases and J by 0 bases, with 7 bases of the junction left unmatched. The CDR3 covers 14 residues. Germline lookup yields CDR1 SQVTM and CDR2 ANQGSEA. CDR3 coding DNA: TGCAGCGCTGGGGCAGGGGGCTTGAACACTGAAGCTTTCTTT. This sequence encodes CSAGAGGLNTEAFF.

The chain uses TRBV7-9 and TRBJ2-3, with 7 bases identical to TRBD2. This CDR3 contains 16 residues. J gave up 6 bases and V 5 bases, and 14 bases lay outside the gene matches. From germline, CDR1 is SEHNR and CDR2 FQNEAQ (reference sequence). The CDR3 nucleotides read TGTGCCAGCAGCCTAACTAGCGCGGGACCTCCGGATACGCAGTATTTT. Translated: CASSLTSAGPPDTQYF.

This rearrangement joins TRBV10-1 to TRBJ2-1; the D gene is possibly TRBD1 (6 bases). The CDR3 has 15 residues. V was shortened by 0 bases and J by 2 bases, with 8 bases between the two germline ends. Germline V gives CDR1 WNHNN, CDR2 SYGVQD (reference sequence). CDR3 sequence: CASSESGGAYNEQFF. The CDR3 nucleotides are TGCGCCAGCAGTGAGTCAGGGGGTGCCTACAATGAGCAGTTCTTC.

This chain uses TRBV7-2 with TRBJ1-2, with D uncertain. Germline V gives CDR1 SGHTA, CDR2 FQGNSA. This CDR3 has 15 amino acids. V was cut by 1 base and J by 0 bases, with 9 bases left in between. In nucleotides, the CDR3 is TGTGCCAGCAGCTTAGGATTGCTAGCTAACTATGGCTACACCTTC. Translation gives CASSLGLLANYGYTF.

This rearrangement joins TRBV9 to TRBJ2-3; 10 nucleotides agree with TRBD2. J lost 4 bases, V lost 3 bases, and 8 bases had no gene match. This CDR3 has 16 residues. Germline V gene lookup returns CDR1 SGDLS and CDR2 YYNGEE. The CDR3 reads CASSATGLALADTQYF. DNA of the CDR3: TGTGCCAGCAGCGCCACGGGACTAGCGTTGGCAGATACGCAGTATTTT.

CDR3 sequence reads: CASSRSSGSYNEQFF. The CDR3 region has the DNA TGTGCCAGCAGCCGATCTAGCGGGAGCTACAATGAGCAGTTCTTC. J is TRBJ2-1 and V is TRBV14; 10 nucleotides match TRBD2. The CDR3 extends over 15 amino acids. V lost 4 bases to trimming and J lost 3 bases; unmatched junction nucleotides: 3. Germline V gene lookup returns CDR1 SGHDN and CDR2 FVKESK.

This chain joins TRBV29-1 and TRBJ2-7; 11 bases line up with TRBD2. Germline V gives CDR1 SQVTM, CDR2 ANQGSEA. This CDR3 spans 13 amino acids. V lost 7 bases, J lost 5 bases, and 7 bases stayed unmatched. The CDR3 DNA is TGCAGCGGTTCGACTAGCGGGACCCACGAGCAGTACTTC. Its translation: CSGSTSGTHEQYF.

The chain links TRBV10-1 to TRBJ2-1, with D perhaps TRBD1 (5 bases). Trimming left V 3 bases short and J 10 bases short, with 16 bases between. The CDR3 sequence is 14 residues long. CDR1 and CDR2 (germline): WNHNN, SYGVQD (reference sequence). The CDR3 reads CASSERQGGREQFF. CDR3 coding DNA: TGCGCCAGCAGTGAACGGCAGGGTGGCAGGGAGCAGTTCTTC.

The rearrangement uses TRBV10-3 and TRBJ2-7; 9 nucleotides line up with TRBD1. Trimming at V came to 11 bases and at J to 3 bases, leaving 2 bases not matched to a gene. CDR3 length equals 11 residues. Germline V CDR1 and CDR2: ENHRY, SYGVKD. CDR3 residues: CAGGQGYEQYF. DNA of the CDR3: TGTGCCGGGGGACAGGGCTACGAGCAGTACTTC.

The V call is TRBV19, the J call TRBJ2-1; 9 bases match TRBD2. V was pared by 5 bases and J by 7 bases, with 15 bases of the junction left unmatched. The germline V gene encodes CDR1 LNHDA and CDR2 SQIVND (reference sequence). This CDR3 comprises 17 residues. CDR3 nucleotides: TGTGCCAGTAGTTTTTCTTGGGACAGCGGGAGGTGGAATGAGCAGTTCTTC. Translation gives CASSFSWDSGRWNEQFF.

CDR3 in DNA: TGTGCCAGCAGCGTAGGAACTAACTCTAATGAAAAACTGTTTTTT. As protein: CASSVGTNSNEKLFF. The chain recombines TRBV9 with TRBJ1-4, with D unclear. CDR1 SGDLS and CDR2 YYNGEE come from the germline V gene. This CDR3 is built from 15 residues. The V gene lost 0 bases and the J gene lost 3 bases, with 9 bases spanning the gap.